A selection of T cell receptor beta chains follows, all from one sample in a study of blood T cells in healthy people across ages. One entry per CDR3 protein results from TCRdb running MiXCR on the 5' RACE reads. The sample yields 800,000 to 950,000 distinct CDR3 sequences, 35% to 40% seen once. The sample taken for sequencing was blood. The receptor set was obtained from a young man in good health. Each CDR3 is given with its conserved first and last residue.

TRBV7-3	TRBJ1-1	CASSEYPTSTEAFF
TRBV4-1	TRBJ2-1	CASSQSNEQFF
TRBV9	TRBJ1-1	CASSVEGGGTEAFF
TRBV14	TRBJ2-2	CASSQLGAGATGELFF
TRBV28	TRBJ2-1	CASSLGGQSYNEQFF
TRBV4-1	TRBJ1-6	CASSQVPAQAPLHF
TRBV7-8	TRBJ2-3	CASSRGEVADTQYF
TRBV5-8	TRBJ2-3	CASSGGTGLTYTQYF
TRBV10-3	TRBJ1-2	CAITPGGDYGYTF
TRBV4-1	TRBJ1-2	CASSQVADRGNYGYTF
TRBV5-1	TRBJ2-3	CASSLSNQDTQYF
TRBV4-2	TRBJ2-3	CASSQRGQTHDTDTQYF
TRBV11-2	TRBJ2-1	CASSYPLGQGSNEQFF
TRBV9	TRBJ2-5	CASSAGPLQETQYF
TRBV5-1	TRBJ2-3	CASSPPTSGGTDTQYF
TRBV12-3/TRBV12-4	TRBJ2-3	CASSSAGFRDTQYF
TRBV4-2	TRBJ2-1	CASSSYGLAANNEQFF
TRBV20-1	TRBJ1-5	CSARGQTQPQHF
TRBV12-3/TRBV12-4	TRBJ1-1	CASSFEGFVSWVAFF
TRBV12-3/TRBV12-4	TRBJ2-1	CASGLAERNEQFF
TRBV20-1	TRBJ2-5	CSARGLAGEEETQYF
TRBV4-3	TRBJ1-2	CASSQEEDRLGYGYTF
TRBV5-1	TRBJ1-2	CASSLGRSGGYGYTF
TRBV7-2	TRBJ1-3	CASSLGGTQGNTIYF
TRBV12-3/TRBV12-4	TRBJ1-4	CASSWDRPSGTNEKLFF
TRBV2	TRBJ2-5	CASSERLGGTSGETQYF
TRBV2	TRBJ2-3	CASSEGQGADTQYF
TRBV5-1	TRBJ2-6	CASSGTLSGANVLTF
TRBV6-4	TRBJ1-1	CASRTGENTEAFF
TRBV9	TRBJ1-1	CASSVPDRGLYTEAFF
TRBV7-2	TRBJ1-2	CAIIAGAAGYTF
TRBV5-1	TRBJ2-5	CASSWRGQGVQETQYF
TRBV4-1	TRBJ2-1	CASSQAGAPSYNEQFF
TRBV12-3/TRBV12-4	TRBJ2-7	CASSPPDRSYEQYF
TRBV4-2	TRBJ1-1	CASSLTRVGTEAFF
TRBV12-3/TRBV12-4	TRBJ2-1	CASSRGGRWNEQFF
TRBV20-1	TRBJ1-1	CSARDEGMGTEAFF
TRBV27	TRBJ2-7	CASGPSGSSYEQYF
TRBV27	TRBJ1-2	CASSQAPGGGYGYTF
TRBV7-2	TRBJ1-4	CASSLGGDRQNEKLFF
TRBV3-1	TRBJ1-1	CASLTITEAFF
TRBV4-2	TRBJ2-1	CASSQDLAGGPRNEQFF
TRBV20-1	TRBJ2-1	CSAPYQRGNNEQFF
TRBV6-6	TRBJ2-1	CASSPGTSGELWNEQFF
TRBV5-5	TRBJ1-2	CASSPSGSTNYGYTF
TRBV7-2	TRBJ2-4	CASSSRLAGAGNIQYF
TRBV3-1	TRBJ1-1	CASSQAPTANTEAFF
TRBV15	TRBJ2-3	CATSRTLGLAGRDTQYF
TRBV4-3	.	CASSQDLGIDEQYF
TRBV28	TRBJ2-7	CASSLGSIPHEQYF
TRBV7-9	TRBJ2-1	CASSSYRVAEQFF
TRBV10-3	TRBJ2-1	CAISDGGPGLEQFF
TRBV27	TRBJ1-1	CASSLRGSARGTEAFF
TRBV12-3/TRBV12-4	TRBJ2-1	CASSLMGEGVSYNEQFF